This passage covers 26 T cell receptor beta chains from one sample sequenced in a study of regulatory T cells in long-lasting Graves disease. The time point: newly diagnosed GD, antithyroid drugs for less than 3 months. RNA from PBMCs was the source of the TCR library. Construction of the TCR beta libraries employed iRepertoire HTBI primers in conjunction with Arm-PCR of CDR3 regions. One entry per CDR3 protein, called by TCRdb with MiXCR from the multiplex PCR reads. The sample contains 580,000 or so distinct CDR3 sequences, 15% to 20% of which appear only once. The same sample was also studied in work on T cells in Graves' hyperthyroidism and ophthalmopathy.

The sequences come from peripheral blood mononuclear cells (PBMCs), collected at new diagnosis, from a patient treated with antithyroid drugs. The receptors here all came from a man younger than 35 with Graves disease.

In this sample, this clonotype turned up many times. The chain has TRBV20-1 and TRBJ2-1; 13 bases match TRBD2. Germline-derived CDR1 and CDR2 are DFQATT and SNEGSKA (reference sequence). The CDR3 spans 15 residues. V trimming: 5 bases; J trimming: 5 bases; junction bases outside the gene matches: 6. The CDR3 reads CSASDGTSGNNEQFF. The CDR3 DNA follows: TGCAGTGCTTCCGACGGGACTAGCGGGAACAATGAGCAGTTCTTC.

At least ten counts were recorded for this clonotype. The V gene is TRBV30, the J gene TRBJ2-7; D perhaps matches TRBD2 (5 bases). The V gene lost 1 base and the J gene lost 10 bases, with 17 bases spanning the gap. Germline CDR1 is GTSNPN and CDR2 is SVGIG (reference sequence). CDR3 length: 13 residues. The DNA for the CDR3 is TGTGCCTGGAGTGGAGGGCTACAACGATCCCAGTACTTC. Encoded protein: CAWSGGLQRSQYF.

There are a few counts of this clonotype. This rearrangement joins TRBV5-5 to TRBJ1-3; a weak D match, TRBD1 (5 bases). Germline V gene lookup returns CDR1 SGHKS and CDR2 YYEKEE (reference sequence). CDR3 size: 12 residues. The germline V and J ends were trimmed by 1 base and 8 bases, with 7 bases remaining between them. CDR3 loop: CASSLRGDTIYF. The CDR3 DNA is TGTGCCAGCAGCTTGCGGGGGGACACCATATATTTT.

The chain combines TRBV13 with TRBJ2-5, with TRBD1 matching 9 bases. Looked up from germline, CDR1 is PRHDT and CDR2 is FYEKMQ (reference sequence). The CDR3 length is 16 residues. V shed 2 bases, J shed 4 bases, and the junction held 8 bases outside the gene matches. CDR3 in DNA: TGTGCCAGCAGCTTATCGCAAGACAGGGGGGCAGAGACCCAGTACTTC. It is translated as CASSLSQDRGAETQYF.

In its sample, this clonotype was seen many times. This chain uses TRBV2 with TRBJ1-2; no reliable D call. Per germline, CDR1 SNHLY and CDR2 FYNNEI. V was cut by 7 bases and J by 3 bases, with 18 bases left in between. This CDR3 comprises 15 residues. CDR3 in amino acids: CASTPSVLSDYGYTF. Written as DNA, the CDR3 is TGTGCCAGCACTCCAAGTGTACTTTCGGACTATGGCTACACCTTC.

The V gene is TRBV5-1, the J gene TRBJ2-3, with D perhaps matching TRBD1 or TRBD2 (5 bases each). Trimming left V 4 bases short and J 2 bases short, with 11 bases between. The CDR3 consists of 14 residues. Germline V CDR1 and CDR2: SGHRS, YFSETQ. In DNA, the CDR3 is TGCGCCAGCAGCCCGTGGGACCCCACAGATACGCAGTATTTT. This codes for CASSPWDPTDTQYF. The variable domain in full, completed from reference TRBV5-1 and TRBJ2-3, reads KAGVTQTPRYLIKTRGQQVTLSCSPISGHRSVSWYQQTPGQGLQFLFEYFSETQRNKGNFPGRFSGRQFSNSRSEMNVSTLELGDSALYLCASSPWDPTDTQYFGPGTRLTVL.

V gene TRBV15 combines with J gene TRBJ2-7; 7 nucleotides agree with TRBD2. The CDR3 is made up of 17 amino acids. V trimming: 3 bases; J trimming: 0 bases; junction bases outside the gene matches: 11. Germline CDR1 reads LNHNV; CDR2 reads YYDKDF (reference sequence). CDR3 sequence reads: CATSSRPTSANSYEQYF. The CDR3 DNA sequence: TGTGCCACCAGCAGTCGTCCTACTAGCGCAAACTCCTACGAGCAGTACTTC. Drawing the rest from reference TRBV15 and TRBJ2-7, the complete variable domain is DAMVIQNPRYQVTQFGKPVTLSCSQTLNHNVMYWYQQKSSQAPKLLFHYYDKDFNNEADTPDNFQSRRPNTSFCFLDIRSPGLGDTAMYLCATSSRPTSANSYEQYFGPGTRLTVT.

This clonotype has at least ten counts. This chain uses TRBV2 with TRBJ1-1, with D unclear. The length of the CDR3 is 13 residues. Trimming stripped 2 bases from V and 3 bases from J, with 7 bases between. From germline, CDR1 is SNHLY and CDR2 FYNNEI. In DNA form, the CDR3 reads TGTGCCAGCAGTGAAACGCAGCACACTGAAGCTTTCTTT. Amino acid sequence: CASSETQHTEAFF.

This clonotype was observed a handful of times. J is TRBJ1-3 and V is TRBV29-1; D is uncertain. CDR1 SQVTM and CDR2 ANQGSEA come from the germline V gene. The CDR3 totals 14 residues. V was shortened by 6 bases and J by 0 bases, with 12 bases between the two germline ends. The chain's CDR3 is CSVVVPNSGNTIYF. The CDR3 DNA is TGCAGCGTCGTGGTACCGAACTCTGGAAACACCATATATTTT.

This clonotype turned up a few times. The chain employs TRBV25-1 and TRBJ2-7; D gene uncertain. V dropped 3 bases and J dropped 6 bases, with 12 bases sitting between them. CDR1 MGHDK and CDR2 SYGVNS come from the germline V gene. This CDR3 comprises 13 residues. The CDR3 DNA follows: TGTGCCAGCAGTGATCCCCCAGGACCCGAGCAGTACTTC. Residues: CASSDPPGPEQYF.

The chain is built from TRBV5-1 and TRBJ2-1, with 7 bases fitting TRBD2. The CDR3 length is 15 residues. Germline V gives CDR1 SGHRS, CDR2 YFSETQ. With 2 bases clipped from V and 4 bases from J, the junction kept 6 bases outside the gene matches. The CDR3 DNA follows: TGCGCCAGCAGCTTTAGCGGGCCGATTTACAATGAGCAGTTCTTC. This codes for CASSFSGPIYNEQFF.

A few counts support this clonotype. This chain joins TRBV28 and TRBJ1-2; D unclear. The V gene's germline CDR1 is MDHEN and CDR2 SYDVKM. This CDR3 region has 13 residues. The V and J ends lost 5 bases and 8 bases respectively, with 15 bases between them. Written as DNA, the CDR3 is TGTGCCAGCAGTATGAGCAGTAAACGCGGCTACACCTTC. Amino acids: CASSMSSKRGYTF.

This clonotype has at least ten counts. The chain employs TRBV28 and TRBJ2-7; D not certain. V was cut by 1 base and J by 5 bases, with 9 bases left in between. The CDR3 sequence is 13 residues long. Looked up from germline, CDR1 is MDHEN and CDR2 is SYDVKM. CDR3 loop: CASSLSPAHEQYF. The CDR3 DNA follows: TGTGCCAGCAGTTTATCACCGGCCCACGAGCAGTACTTC.

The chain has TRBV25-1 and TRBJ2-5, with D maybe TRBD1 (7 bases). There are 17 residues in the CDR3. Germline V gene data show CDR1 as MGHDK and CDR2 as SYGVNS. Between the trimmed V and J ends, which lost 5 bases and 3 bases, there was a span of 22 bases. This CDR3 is CASSLRGAYQGEETQYF. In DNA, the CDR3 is TGTGCCAGCAGTCTGAGGGGGGCTTACCAGGGGGAAGAGACCCAGTACTTC.

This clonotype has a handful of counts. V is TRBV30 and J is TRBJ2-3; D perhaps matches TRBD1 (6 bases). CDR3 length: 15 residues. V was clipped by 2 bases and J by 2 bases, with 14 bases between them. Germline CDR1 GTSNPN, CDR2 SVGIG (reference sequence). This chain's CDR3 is CAWSPTGSFTDTQYF. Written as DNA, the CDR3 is TGTGCCTGGAGTCCAACAGGGTCTTTCACAGATACGCAGTATTTT.

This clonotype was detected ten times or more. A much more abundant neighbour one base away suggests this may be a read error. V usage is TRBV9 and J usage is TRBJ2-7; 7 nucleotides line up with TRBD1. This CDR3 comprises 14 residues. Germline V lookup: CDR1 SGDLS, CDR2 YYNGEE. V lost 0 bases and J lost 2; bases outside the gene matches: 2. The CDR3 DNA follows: TGTGCCAGCAGCGTAGGGCAGGGGGCCTACGAGCAGTACTTC. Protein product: CASSVGQGAYEQYF.

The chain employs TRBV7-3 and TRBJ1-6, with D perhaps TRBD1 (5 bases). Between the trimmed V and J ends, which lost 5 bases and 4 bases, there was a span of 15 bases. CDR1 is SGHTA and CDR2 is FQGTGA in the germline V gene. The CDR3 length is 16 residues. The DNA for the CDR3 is TGTGCCAGCAGCCCATGCAGGGCCTCTTATAATTCACCCCTCCACTTT. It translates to CASSPCRASYNSPLHF.

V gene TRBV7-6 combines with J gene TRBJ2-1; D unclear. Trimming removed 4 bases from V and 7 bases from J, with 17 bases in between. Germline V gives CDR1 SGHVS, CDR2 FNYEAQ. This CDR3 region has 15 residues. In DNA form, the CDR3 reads TGTGCCAGCAGCTCGCCGGCCCCTGTAGGAAATGAGCAGTTCTTC. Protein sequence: CASSSPAPVGNEQFF. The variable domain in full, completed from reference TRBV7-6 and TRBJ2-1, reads GAGVSQSPRYKVTKRGQDVALRCDPISGHVSLYWYRQALGQGPEFLTYFNYEAQQDKSGLPNDRFSAERPEGSISTLTIQRTEQRDSAMYRCASSSPAPVGNEQFFGPGTRLTVL.

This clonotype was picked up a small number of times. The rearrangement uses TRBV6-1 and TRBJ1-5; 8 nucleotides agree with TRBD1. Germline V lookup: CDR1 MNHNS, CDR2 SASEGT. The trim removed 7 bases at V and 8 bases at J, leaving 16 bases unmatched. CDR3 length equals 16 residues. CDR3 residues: CASTLKKGQGLEPQHF. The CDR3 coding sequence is TGTGCCAGCACCCTGAAGAAAGGACAGGGTTTAGAGCCCCAGCATTTT.

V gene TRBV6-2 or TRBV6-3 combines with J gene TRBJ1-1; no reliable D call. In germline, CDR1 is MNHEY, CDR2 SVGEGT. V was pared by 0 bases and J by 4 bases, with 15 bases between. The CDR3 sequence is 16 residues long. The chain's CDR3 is CASSYSAGFKVTEAFF. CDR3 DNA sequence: TGTGCCAGCAGTTACTCAGCCGGGTTTAAAGTCACTGAAGCTTTCTTT.

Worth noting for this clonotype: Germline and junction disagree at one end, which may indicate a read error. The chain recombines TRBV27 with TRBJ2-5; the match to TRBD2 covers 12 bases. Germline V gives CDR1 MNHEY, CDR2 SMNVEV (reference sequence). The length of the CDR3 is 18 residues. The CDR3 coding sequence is TGTGCCAGCAGTTCCTACCCTCGACTAGCGGGAGTTTCTGAGACCCGGTACTTC. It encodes CASSSYPRLAGVSETRYF.

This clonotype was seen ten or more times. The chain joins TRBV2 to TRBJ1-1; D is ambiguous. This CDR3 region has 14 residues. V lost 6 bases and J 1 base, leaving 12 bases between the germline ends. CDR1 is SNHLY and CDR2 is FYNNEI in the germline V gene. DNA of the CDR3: TGTGCCAGCAGCTGGTACCTGGGGAACACTGAAGCTTTCTTT. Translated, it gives CASSWYLGNTEAFF.

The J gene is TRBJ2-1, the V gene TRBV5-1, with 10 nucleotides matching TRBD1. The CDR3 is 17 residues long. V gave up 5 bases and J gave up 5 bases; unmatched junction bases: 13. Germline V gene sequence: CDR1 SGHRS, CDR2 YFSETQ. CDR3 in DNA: TGCGCCAGCAGTCCGAATCCGGGACAGGGGAGGGACAATGAGCAGTTCTTC. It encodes CASSPNPGQGRDNEQFF.

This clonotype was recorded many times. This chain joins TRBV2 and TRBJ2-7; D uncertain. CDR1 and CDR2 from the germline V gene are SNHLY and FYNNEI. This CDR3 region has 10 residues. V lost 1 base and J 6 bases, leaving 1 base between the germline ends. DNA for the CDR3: TGTGCCAGCAGTGAAGTCGAGCAGTACTTC. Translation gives CASSEVEQYF.

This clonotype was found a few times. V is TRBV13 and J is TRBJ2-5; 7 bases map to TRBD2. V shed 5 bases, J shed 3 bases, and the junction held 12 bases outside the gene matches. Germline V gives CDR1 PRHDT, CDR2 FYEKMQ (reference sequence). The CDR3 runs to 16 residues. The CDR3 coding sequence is TGTGCCAGCAGCCAATGGGGGGGAGGGTCCGAAGAGACCCAGTACTTC. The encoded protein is CASSQWGGGSEETQYF.

The CDR3 nucleotides are TGTGCCAGCAGCTCGGGACTTTTAGAGACCCAGTACTTC. Translated, it gives CASSSGLLETQYF. This chain joins TRBV7-3 and TRBJ2-1, with a possible D match to TRBD2 (6 bases). TRBJ2-5 matches the DNA end more closely, so the J call is doubtful. The CDR3 has 13 residues. Germline V gene sequence: CDR1 SGHTA, CDR2 FQGTGA.